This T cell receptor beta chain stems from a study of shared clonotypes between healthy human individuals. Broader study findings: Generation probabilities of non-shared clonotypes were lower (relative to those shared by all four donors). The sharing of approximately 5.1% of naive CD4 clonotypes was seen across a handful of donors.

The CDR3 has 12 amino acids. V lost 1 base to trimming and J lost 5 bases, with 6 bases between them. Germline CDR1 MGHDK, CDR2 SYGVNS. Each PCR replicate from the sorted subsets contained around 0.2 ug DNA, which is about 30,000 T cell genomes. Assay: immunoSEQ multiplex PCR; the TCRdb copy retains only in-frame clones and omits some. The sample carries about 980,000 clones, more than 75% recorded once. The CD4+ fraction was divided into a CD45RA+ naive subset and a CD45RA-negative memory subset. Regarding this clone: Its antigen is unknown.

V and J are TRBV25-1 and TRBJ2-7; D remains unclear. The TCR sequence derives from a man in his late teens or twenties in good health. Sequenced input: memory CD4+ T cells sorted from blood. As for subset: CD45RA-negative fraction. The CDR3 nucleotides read TGTGCCAGCAGTGAATCCACGGACGAGCAGTACTTC. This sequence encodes CASSESTDEQYF.